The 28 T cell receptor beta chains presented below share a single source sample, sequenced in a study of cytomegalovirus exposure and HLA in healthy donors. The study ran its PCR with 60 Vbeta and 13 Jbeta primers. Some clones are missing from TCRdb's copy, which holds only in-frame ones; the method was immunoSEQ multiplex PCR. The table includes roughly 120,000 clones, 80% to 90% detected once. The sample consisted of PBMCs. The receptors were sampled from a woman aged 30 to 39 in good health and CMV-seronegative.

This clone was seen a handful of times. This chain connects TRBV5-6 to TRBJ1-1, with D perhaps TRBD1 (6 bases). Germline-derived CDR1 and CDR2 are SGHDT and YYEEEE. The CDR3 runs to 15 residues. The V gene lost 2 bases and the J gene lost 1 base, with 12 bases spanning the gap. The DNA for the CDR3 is TGTGCCAGCAGCTTACGCGACAGGCCGAACACTGAAGCTTTCTTT. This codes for CASSLRDRPNTEAFF. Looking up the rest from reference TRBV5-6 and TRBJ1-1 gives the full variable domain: DAGVTQSPTHLIKTRGQQVTLRCSPKSGHDTVSWYQQALGQGPQFIFQYYEEEERQRGNFPDRFSGHQFPNYSSELNVNALLLGDSALYLCASSLRDRPNTEAFFGQGTRLTVV.

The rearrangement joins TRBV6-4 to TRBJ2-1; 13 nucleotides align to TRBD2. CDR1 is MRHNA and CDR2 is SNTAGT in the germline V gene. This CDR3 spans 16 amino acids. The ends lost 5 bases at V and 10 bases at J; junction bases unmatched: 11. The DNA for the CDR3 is TGTGCCAGCAGTTCGACCGGGACTAGCGGGGTAGAGGAGCAGTTCTTC. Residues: CASSSTGTSGVEEQFF.

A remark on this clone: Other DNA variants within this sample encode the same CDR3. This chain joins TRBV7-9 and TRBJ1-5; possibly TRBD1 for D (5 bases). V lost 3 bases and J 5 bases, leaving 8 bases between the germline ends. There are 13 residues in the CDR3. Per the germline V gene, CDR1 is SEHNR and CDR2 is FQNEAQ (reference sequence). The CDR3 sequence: CASSLGRDQPQHF. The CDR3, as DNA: TGTGCCAGCAGCTTGGGCAGGGATCAGCCCCAGCATTTT. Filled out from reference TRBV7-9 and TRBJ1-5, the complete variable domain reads DTGVSQNPRHKITKRGQNVTFRCDPISEHNRLYWYRQTLGQGPEFLTYFQNEAQLEKSRLLSDRFSAERPKGSFSTLEIQRTEQGDSAMYLCASSLGRDQPQHFGDGTRLSIL.

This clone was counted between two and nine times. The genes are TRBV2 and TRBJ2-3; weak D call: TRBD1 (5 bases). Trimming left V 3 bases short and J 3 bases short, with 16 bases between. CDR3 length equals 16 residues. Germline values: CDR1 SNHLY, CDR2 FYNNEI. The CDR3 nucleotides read TGTGCCAGCAGTGACAGGGCGAGAGGAAAGACAGATACGCAGTATTTT. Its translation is CASSDRARGKTDTQYF.

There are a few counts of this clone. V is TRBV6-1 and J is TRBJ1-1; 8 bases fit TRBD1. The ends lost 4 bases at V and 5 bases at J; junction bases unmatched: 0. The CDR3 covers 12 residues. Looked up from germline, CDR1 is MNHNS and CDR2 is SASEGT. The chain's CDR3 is CASSGQGTEAFF. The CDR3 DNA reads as TGTGCCAGCAGTGGACAGGGGACTGAAGCTTTCTTT.

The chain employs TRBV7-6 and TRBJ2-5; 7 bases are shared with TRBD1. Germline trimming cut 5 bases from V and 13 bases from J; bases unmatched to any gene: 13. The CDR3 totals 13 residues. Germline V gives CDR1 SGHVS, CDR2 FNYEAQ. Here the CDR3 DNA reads TGTGCCAGCAGCCCCCATAGCAACAGGGGTCCGTACTTC. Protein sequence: CASSPHSNRGPYF.

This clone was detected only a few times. The CDR3 here is CAWSARGIYF. As DNA, the CDR3 is TGTGCCTGGAGTGCCCGGGGCATATATTTT. The gene calls are TRBV30 and TRBJ1-3; D ambiguous. Trimming took off 1 base at V and 12 bases at J, with 7 bases between the two ends. The CDR3 is 10 amino acids. Germline V gene lookup returns CDR1 GTSNPN and CDR2 SVGIG (reference sequence).

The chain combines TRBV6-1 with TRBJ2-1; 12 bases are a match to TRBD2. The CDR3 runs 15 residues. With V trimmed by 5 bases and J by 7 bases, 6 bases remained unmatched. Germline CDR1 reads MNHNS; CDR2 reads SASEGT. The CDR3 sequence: CASSTTSGGMNEQFF. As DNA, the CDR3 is TGTGCCAGCAGTACCACTAGCGGGGGGATGAATGAGCAGTTCTTC.

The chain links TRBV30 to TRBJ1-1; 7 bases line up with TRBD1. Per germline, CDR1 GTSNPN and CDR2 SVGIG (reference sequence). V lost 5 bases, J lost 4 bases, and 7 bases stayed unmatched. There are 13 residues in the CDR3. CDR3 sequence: CAWDGQVITEAFF. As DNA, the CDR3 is TGTGCCTGGGATGGACAGGTAATCACTGAAGCTTTCTTT.

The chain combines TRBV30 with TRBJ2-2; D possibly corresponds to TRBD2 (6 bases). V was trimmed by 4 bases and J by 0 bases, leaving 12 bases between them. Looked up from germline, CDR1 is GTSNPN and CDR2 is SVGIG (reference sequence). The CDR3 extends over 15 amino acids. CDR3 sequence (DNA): TGTGCCTGGAATCGCCCGGGAGCGAACACCGGGGAGCTGTTTTTT. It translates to CAWNRPGANTGELFF.

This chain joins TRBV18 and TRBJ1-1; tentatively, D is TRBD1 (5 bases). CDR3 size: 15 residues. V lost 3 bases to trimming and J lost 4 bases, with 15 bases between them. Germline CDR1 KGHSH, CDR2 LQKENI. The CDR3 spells CASSPPSPQGTEAFF. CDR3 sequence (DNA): TGTGCCAGCTCACCCCCCTCCCCGCAGGGCACTGAAGCTTTCTTT.

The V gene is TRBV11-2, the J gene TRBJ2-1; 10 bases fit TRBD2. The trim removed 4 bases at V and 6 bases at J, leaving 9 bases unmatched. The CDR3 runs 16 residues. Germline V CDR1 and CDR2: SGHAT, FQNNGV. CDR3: CASSSIAGGPVNEQFF. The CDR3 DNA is TGTGCCAGCAGCTCCATAGCGGGGGGCCCGGTCAATGAGCAGTTCTTC.

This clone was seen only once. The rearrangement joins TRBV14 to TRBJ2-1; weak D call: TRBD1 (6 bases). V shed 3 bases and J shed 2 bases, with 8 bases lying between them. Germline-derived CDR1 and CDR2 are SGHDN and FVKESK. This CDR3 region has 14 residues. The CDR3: CASSQGHPYNEQFF. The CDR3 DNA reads TGTGCCAGCAGCCAGGGACACCCCTACAATGAGCAGTTCTTC.

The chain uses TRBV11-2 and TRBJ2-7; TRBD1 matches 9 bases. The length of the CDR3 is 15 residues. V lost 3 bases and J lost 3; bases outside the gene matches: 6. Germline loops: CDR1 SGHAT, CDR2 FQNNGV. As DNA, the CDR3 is TGTGCCAGCAGCTTTCCGGGACAGGGAATCTACGAGCAGTACTTC. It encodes CASSFPGQGIYEQYF.

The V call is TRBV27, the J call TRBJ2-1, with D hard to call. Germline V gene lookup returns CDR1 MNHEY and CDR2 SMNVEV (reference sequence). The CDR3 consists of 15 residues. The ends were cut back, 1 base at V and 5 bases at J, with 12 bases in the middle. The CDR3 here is CASSLYYGRDNEQFF. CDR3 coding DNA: TGTGCCAGCAGTTTATACTATGGTCGGGACAATGAGCAGTTCTTC.

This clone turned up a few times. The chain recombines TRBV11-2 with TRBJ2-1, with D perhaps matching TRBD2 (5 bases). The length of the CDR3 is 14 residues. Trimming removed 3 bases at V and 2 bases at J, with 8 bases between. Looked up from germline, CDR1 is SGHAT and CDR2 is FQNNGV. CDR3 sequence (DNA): TGTGCCAGCAGCTTGCGGGTGGCCTACAATGAGCAGTTCTTC. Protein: CASSLRVAYNEQFF.

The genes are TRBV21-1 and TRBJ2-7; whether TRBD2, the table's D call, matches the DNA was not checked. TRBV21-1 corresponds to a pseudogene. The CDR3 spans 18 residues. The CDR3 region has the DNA TGTGCCAGCAGCACCACAACCTTACTAGCGGGAAGGAACTACGAGCAGTACTTC. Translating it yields CASSTTTLLAGRNYEQYF.

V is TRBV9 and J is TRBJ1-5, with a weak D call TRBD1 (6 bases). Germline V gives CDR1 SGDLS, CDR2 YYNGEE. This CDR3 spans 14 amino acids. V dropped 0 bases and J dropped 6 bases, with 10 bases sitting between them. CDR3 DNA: TGTGCCAGCAGCGTAGGGGGGGGCGTTCAGCCCCAGCATTTT. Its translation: CASSVGGGVQPQHF.

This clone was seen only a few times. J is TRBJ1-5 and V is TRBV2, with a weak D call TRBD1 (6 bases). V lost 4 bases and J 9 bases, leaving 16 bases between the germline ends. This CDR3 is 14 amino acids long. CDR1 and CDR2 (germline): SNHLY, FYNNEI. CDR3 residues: CASSADRSHGPQHF. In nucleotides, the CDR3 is TGTGCCAGCAGTGCAGACAGGTCCCATGGGCCCCAGCATTTT.

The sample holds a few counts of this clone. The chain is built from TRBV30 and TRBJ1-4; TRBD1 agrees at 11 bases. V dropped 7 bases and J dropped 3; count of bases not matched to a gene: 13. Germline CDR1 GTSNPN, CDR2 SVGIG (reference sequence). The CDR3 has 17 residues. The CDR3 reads CASIPWTGGSANEKLFF. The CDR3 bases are TGTGCCTCAATTCCTTGGACAGGGGGCTCGGCTAATGAAAAACTGTTTTTT.

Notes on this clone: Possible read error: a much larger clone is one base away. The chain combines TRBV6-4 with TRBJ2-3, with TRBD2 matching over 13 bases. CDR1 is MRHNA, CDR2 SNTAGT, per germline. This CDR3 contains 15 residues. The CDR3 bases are TGTGCCAGCAGTGGGACTAGCGGGAGCACAGATGCGCAGTATTTT. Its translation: CASSGTSGSTDAQYF.

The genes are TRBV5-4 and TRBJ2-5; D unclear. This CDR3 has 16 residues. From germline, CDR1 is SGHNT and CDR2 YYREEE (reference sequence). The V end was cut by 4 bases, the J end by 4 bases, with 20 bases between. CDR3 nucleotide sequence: TGTGCCAGCAGCCAGTCGCAGAGGCCCAGCCCAGAGACCCAGTACTTC. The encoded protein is CASSQSQRPSPETQYF.

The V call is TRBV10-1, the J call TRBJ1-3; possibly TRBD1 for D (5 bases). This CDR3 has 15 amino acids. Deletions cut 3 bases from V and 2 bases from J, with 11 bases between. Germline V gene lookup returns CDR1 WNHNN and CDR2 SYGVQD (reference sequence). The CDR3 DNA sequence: TGCGCCAGCAGTGATAAAGGGGAAGCTGGAAACACCATATATTTT. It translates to CASSDKGEAGNTIYF.

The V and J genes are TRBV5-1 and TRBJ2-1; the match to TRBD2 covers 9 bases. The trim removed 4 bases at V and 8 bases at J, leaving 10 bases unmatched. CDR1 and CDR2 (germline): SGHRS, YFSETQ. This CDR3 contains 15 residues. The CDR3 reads CASSTGLAMGYEQFF. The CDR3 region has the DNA TGCGCCAGCAGCACAGGACTAGCGATGGGTTATGAGCAGTTCTTC.

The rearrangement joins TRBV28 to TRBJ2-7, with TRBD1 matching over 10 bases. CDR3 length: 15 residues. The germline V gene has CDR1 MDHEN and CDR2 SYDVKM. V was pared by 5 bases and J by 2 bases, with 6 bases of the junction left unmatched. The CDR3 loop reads CASSARGTGAYEQYF. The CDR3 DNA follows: TGTGCCAGCAGTGCAAGGGGGACAGGGGCCTACGAGCAGTACTTC.

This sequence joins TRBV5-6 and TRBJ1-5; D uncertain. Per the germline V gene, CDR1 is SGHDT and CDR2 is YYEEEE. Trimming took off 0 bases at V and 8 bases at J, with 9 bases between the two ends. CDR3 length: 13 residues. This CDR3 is CASSLAYREPQHF. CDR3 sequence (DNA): TGTGCCAGCAGCTTGGCTTATCGGGAGCCCCAGCATTTT.

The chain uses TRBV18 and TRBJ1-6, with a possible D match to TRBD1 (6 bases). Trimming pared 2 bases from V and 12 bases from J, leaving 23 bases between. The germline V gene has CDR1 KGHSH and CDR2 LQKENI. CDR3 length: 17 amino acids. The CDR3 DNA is TGTGCCAGCTCACCATCCGCCCCGGGACACTCAACTGTACCCCTCCACTTT. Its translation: CASSPSAPGHSTVPLHF.

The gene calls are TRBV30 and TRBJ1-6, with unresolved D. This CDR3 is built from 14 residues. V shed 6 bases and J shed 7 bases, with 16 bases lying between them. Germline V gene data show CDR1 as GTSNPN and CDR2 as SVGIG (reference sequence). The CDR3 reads CACAGYRRNSPLHF. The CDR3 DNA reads TGTGCCTGCGCGGGATATAGACGGAATTCACCCCTCCACTTT.